What follows are 16 T cell receptor beta chains derived from one specimen sequenced in a study of OX40 agonist ivuxolimab in advanced cancers. Receptors were amplified or captured by the immunoSEQ multiplex PCR assay. Drawn from immuneACCESS, this table holds only the in-frame rearrangements with V and J called that TCRdb kept. Clones are partly lost; checked studies trace under half to an unresolved V gene and leave the rest unexplained. The sample table lists about 16,000 clones, 77% of them with a count of one. Around 11% of the sample belongs to the ten largest clones. The sequencing used CD4+ or CD8+ T cells sorted from blood, collected in a trial of the OX40 agonist ivuxolimab. These receptors were taken from an adult with an advanced solid tumor such as melanoma, head and neck, liver or kidney cancer.

Here the CDR3 reads CASSYLGTGQETQYF. Written as DNA, the CDR3 is TGTGCCAGCAGCTACCTCGGGACAGGGCAAGAGACCCAGTACTTC. The V call is TRBV13, the J call TRBJ2-5; 9 nucleotides match TRBD1. The V and J ends lost 4 bases and 2 bases, in that order; junction bases with no gene match: 5. Germline assignment: CDR1 PRHDT and CDR2 FYEKMQ (reference sequence). This CDR3 region has 15 residues.

Of note for this clone: A junction end diverges from the germline sequence, so it may reflect a read error. This chain connects TRBV11-1 to TRBJ2-7, with D maybe TRBD1 (6 bases). CDR3 size: 12 residues. In germline, CDR1 is SGHAT, CDR2 FQDESV (reference sequence). The CDR3 here is CAWGRGLYEQYF. For the CDR3, the DNA is TGCGCCTGGGGCAGGGGTCTCTACGAGCAGTACTTC.

This clone has a handful of counts. This rearrangement joins TRBV2 to TRBJ2-7, with 10 bases matching TRBD2. This CDR3 is 17 amino acids long. The V segment lost 5 bases and the J segment 0 bases; nucleotides outside the gene matches: 10. Germline V gives CDR1 SNHLY, CDR2 FYNNEI. CDR3: CASSYYVLAGTSYEQYF. Written as DNA, the CDR3 is TGTGCCAGCAGTTACTACGTACTAGCGGGGACCTCCTACGAGCAGTACTTC.

This sequence joins TRBV6-5 and TRBJ2-2; D uncertain. V was clipped by 5 bases and J by 3 bases, with 7 bases between them. This CDR3 is built from 13 residues. CDR1 is MNHEY, CDR2 SVGAGI, per germline. CDR3 in amino acids: CASSPAHTGELFF. The CDR3 bases are TGTGCCAGCAGTCCCGCCCACACCGGGGAGCTGTTTTTT.

This clone was observed a handful of times. The chain is built from TRBV11-1 and TRBJ2-7; D perhaps matches TRBD1 (6 bases). Trimming took off 5 bases at V and 4 bases at J, with 18 bases between the two ends. Germline loops: CDR1 SGHAT, CDR2 FQDESV (reference sequence). CDR3 size: 15 residues. The DNA for the CDR3 is TGTGCCAGCAGCATGAGCAGGGGCGAGGGGTACGAGCAGTACTTC. Protein: CASSMSRGEGYEQYF.

The CDR3 nucleotides read TGTGCCAGCAGTGAATGGTTTAGCGGGGGGACTAAAGAGACCCAGTACTTC. Protein: CASSEWFSGGTKETQYF. V is TRBV25-1 and J is TRBJ2-5, with 10 bases matching TRBD2. With 1 base clipped from V and 3 bases from J, the junction kept 8 bases outside the gene matches. CDR3 length: 17 residues. CDR1 is MGHDK, CDR2 SYGVNS, per germline.

This chain links TRBV25-1 with TRBJ2-7; D gene uncertain. Trimming removed 2 bases from V and 2 bases from J, with 13 bases in between. Per the germline V gene, CDR1 is MGHDK and CDR2 is SYGVNS. The CDR3 sequence is 15 residues long. This chain's CDR3 is CASSEARLGTYEQYF. Written as DNA, the CDR3 is TGTGCCAGCAGTGAAGCCCGGTTAGGGACCTACGAGCAGTACTTC.

The V gene is TRBV11-3, the J gene TRBJ2-7; D is possibly TRBD1 (6 bases). V lost 0 bases and J 0 bases, leaving 6 bases between the germline ends. This CDR3 region has 14 residues. CDR1 is SGHNT, CDR2 YENEEA, per germline. The CDR3 spells CASSLEQGSYEQYF. CDR3 nucleotides: TGTGCCAGCAGCTTAGAACAGGGCTCCTACGAGCAGTACTTC.

The V gene is TRBV6-1, the J gene TRBJ2-5; TRBD2 matches at 8 bases. This CDR3 contains 17 residues. After removal of 4 bases from V and 1 base from J, the junction contained 11 bases not matched to a gene. Germline V lookup: CDR1 MNHNS, CDR2 SASEGT. CDR3 in amino acids: CASSGIGGGLFQETQYF. For the CDR3, the DNA is TGTGCCAGCAGTGGAATTGGCGGGGGGCTATTCCAAGAGACCCAGTACTTC.

The chain employs TRBV13 and TRBJ2-5; D is unclear. The germline gives CDR1 PRHDT, CDR2 FYEKMQ (reference sequence). CDR3 length equals 17 residues. V was trimmed by 2 bases and J by 2 bases, leaving 18 bases between them. The CDR3 protein is CASSLRAATAVQETQYF. The CDR3 DNA reads TGTGCCAGCAGCTTACGGGCGGCAACGGCAGTTCAAGAGACCCAGTACTTC.

This clone was counted between two and nine times. The rearrangement uses TRBV10-3 and TRBJ1-5, with TRBD1 identical over 8 bases. CDR3 length equals 14 residues. Trimming cost V 10 bases and J 4 bases; bases outside gene matches: 9. CDR1 is ENHRY, CDR2 SYGVKD, per germline. This CDR3 reads CATSTGDLNQPQHF. In nucleotides, the CDR3 is TGTGCCACCTCGACAGGGGACTTGAATCAGCCCCAGCATTTT.

The sample holds a few counts of this clone. The chain combines TRBV6-6 with TRBJ1-2, with D possibly being TRBD1 (6 bases). Germline CDR1 and CDR2: MNHNY and SVGAGI (reference sequence). The CDR3 has 15 residues. Trimming took 5 bases from V and 4 from J, leaving 17 bases between them. The DNA of the CDR3 is TGTGCCAGCAGTGCAACGAAACAGGGAGTCTATGGCTACACCTTC. Protein product: CASSATKQGVYGYTF.

This chain links TRBV7-3 with TRBJ2-1; perhaps TRBD2 as D (5 bases). Between the trimmed V and J ends, which lost 5 bases and 7 bases, there was a span of 9 bases. The CDR3 has 12 amino acids. Germline CDR1 SGHTA, CDR2 FQGTGA. DNA for the CDR3: TGTGCCAGCAGCCCCGGCGGGAATGAGCAGTTCTTC. It yields the protein CASSPGGNEQFF.

There are a few counts of this clone. This chain uses TRBV7-8 with TRBJ2-7; 8 bases align to TRBD2. CDR1 and CDR2 (germline): SGHVS, FQNEAQ. The CDR3 contains 15 residues. The trim removed 6 bases at V and 3 bases at J, leaving 10 bases unmatched. The CDR3 nucleotides read TGTGCCAGCAGTATCACGGGGGGGGCCGGCTACGAGCAGTACTTC. This encodes CASSITGGAGYEQYF.

The chain employs TRBV7-8 and TRBJ2-3; the D gene could be TRBD1 or TRBD2 (5 bases each). The CDR3 covers 16 residues. V was clipped by 3 bases and J by 3 bases, with 16 bases between them. The germline V gene has CDR1 SGHVS and CDR2 FQNEAQ. CDR3 in DNA: TGTGCCAGCAGCTTGAGGGGAGACACACGGACAGATACGCAGTATTTT. It specifies CASSLRGDTRTDTQYF.

This clone was seen only once. The chain recombines TRBV10-3 with TRBJ1-1; D unclear. V lost 0 bases and J lost 4, with 12 bases in between. The CDR3 totals 15 residues. Germline CDR1 ENHRY, CDR2 SYGVKD. The CDR3 is CAISESPAKTTEAFF. CDR3 bases: TGTGCCATCAGTGAGTCCCCCGCGAAAACCACTGAAGCTTTCTTT.